These 12 T cell receptor beta chains originate from one sample sequenced in a study of blood T cell repertoires in COVID-19. Data came from immunoSEQ multiplex PCR; TCRdb stores just in-frame clones and leaves some out. This sample has about 270,000 clones, with around 82% found just once. Sequenced material: peripheral blood. These receptors originate from a human donor in a cohort sampled during active COVID-19.

The CDR3 DNA sequence: TGTGCCAGCAGCTTCGGGGAGATGAACACTGAAGCTTTCTTT. This sequence encodes CASSFGEMNTEAFF. The chain is built from TRBV11-1 and TRBJ1-1; unclear D gene. The CDR3 is 14 amino acids. Trimming took 3 bases from V and 0 from J, leaving 8 bases between them. The germline CDR1 and CDR2 sequences are SGHAT and FQDESV (reference sequence).

V and J are TRBV5-1 and TRBJ1-3, with 9 nucleotides matching TRBD1. V lost 2 bases and J lost 0; bases outside the gene matches: 3. The CDR3 loop spans 16 amino acids. Germline CDR1 is SGHRS and CDR2 is YFSETQ. The CDR3 DNA reads as TGCGCCAGCAGCTTTACAGGGGGCTCCTCTGGAAACACCATATATTTT. It codes for CASSFTGGSSGNTIYF. The variable domain in full, completed from reference TRBV5-1 and TRBJ1-3, reads KAGVTQTPRYLIKTRGQQVTLSCSPISGHRSVSWYQQTPGQGLQFLFEYFSETQRNKGNFPGRFSGRQFSNSRSEMNVSTLELGDSALYLCASSFTGGSSGNTIYFGEGSWLTVV.

V and J are TRBV12-5 and TRBJ2-5; 12 bases fit TRBD2. This CDR3 is 16 amino acids long. Per the germline V gene, CDR1 is LGHNT and CDR2 is FRNRAP. J gave up 5 bases and V 5 bases, and 9 bases lay outside the gene matches. The CDR3 spells CASGTGLAGLGETQYF. Here the CDR3 DNA reads TGTGCTAGTGGTACCGGACTAGCGGGGCTCGGCGAGACCCAGTACTTC.

This clone was seen just once. The chain couples TRBV7-9 to TRBJ2-1; 12 bases agree with TRBD2. The CDR3 loop spans 15 amino acids. With 5 bases clipped from V and 7 bases from J, the junction kept 6 bases outside the gene matches. In germline, CDR1 is SEHNR, CDR2 FQNEAQ (reference sequence). The CDR3 DNA sequence: TGTGCCAGCAGCCTGACTAGCGGGAGAACTAATGAGCAGTTCTTC. It is translated as CASSLTSGRTNEQFF.

J is TRBJ2-7 and V is TRBV19, with TRBD2 identical over 8 bases. Germline loops: CDR1 LNHDA, CDR2 SQIVND (reference sequence). The CDR3 loop spans 15 amino acids. The J segment lost 2 bases and the V segment lost 5 bases, leaving 8 bases of the junction unmatched. CDR3 coding DNA: TGTGCCAGTAGTTTACCCGGGGGGGCGCCCTACGAGCAGTACTTC. Its protein is CASSLPGGAPYEQYF.

The rearrangement joins TRBV2 to TRBJ2-7, with D possibly TRBD1 on 6 matching bases. The V end was cut by 8 bases, the J end by 3 bases, with 20 bases between. The CDR3 is 15 residues long. The germline CDR1 and CDR2 sequences are SNHLY and FYNNEI. Here the CDR3 reads CASYGGDSTIYEQYF. The DNA for the CDR3 is TGTGCCAGCTATGGGGGCGATTCCACGATCTACGAGCAGTACTTC.

This sequence joins TRBV9 and TRBJ2-3; 11 bases agree with TRBD2. Germline-derived CDR1 and CDR2 are SGDLS and YYNGEE. This CDR3 comprises 18 residues. V lost 1 base, J lost 0 bases, and 7 bases stayed unmatched. The CDR3 nucleotides read TGTGCCAGCAGCGTACTAGCGGGAGGCCCCGTTAGCACAGATACGCAGTATTTT. Its protein is CASSVLAGGPVSTDTQYF.

The chain combines TRBV5-1 with TRBJ2-7; TRBD1 matches at 7 bases. The CDR3 consists of 14 residues. Germline values: CDR1 SGHRS, CDR2 YFSETQ. V shed 7 bases and J 0 bases; nucleotides not matched to a gene: 7. The CDR3 DNA reads as TGCGCCAGCGGAATCCGGGACAGCTCCTACGAGCAGTACTTC. Protein product: CASGIRDSSYEQYF.

V and J are TRBV7-2 and TRBJ2-5; D is uncertain. CDR1 SGHTA and CDR2 FQGNSA come from the germline V gene. This CDR3 has 14 residues. The ends were cut back, 5 bases at V and 5 bases at J, with 15 bases in the middle. The CDR3 protein is CASSPRRVAETQYF. CDR3 DNA: TGTGCCAGCAGCCCCCGACGGGTGGCGGAGACCCAGTACTTC.

This chain connects TRBV9 to TRBJ2-3, with TRBD2 as a possible D gene (6 bases). The CDR3 sequence is 15 residues long. The V end was cut by 0 bases, the J end by 0 bases, with 8 bases between. Germline CDR1 and CDR2: SGDLS and YYNGEE. CDR3 sequence reads: CASSVGLGSTDTQYF. In DNA form, the CDR3 reads TGTGCCAGCAGCGTAGGACTAGGCAGCACAGATACGCAGTATTTT.

The CDR3 DNA follows: TGCGCCAGCACCAAGGACCCCAGGACAGGAGCCGTGGCTAATGAAAAACTGTTTTTT. Protein product: CASTKDPRTGAVANEKLFF. The chain employs TRBV5-1 and TRBJ1-4; 7 positions match TRBD1. CDR1 is SGHRS, CDR2 YFSETQ, per germline. This CDR3 has 19 residues. The J segment lost 3 bases and the V segment lost 6 bases, leaving 20 bases of the junction unmatched.

The chain uses TRBV5-1 and TRBJ2-2; the D gene is possibly TRBD2 (5 bases). This CDR3 is 18 amino acids long. CDR1 is SGHRS, CDR2 YFSETQ, per germline. Between the trimmed V and J ends, which lost 0 bases and 0 bases, there was a span of 15 bases. CDR3 nucleotides: TGCGCCAGCAGCTTGGGACGGAGGCTACCCTCGAACACCGGGGAGCTGTTTTTT. Protein: CASSLGRRLPSNTGELFF.